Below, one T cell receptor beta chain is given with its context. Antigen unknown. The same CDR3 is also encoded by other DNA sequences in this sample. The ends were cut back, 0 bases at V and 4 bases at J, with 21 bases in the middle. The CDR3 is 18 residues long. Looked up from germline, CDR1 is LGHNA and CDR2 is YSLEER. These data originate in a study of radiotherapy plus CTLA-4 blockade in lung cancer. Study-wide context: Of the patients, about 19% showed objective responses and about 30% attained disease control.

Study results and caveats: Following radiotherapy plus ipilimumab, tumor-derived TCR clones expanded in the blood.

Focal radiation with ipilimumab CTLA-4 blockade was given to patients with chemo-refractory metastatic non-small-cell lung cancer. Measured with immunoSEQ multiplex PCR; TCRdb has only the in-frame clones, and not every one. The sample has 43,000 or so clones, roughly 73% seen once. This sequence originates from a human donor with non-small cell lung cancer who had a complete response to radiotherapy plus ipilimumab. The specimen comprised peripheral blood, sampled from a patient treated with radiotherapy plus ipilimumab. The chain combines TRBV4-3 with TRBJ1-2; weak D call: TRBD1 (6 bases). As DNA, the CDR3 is TGCGCCAGCAGCCAAGACTTGGGGCGGACAGAGCGCCCCTATGGCTACACCTTC. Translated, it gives CASSQDLGRTERPYGYTF.